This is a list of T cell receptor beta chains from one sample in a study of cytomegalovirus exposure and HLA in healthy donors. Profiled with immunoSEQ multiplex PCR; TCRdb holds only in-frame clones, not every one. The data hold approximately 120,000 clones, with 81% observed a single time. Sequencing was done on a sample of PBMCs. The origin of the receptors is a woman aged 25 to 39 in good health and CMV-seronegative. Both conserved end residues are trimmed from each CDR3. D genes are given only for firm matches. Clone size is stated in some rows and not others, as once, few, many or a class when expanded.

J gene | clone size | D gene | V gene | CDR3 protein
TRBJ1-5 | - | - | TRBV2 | ASSPRGGSGNQPQH
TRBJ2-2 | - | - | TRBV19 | ASTPRGLDTGELF
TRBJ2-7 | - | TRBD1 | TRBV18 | ASSLPGQVYEQY
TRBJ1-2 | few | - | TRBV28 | ASSSYRNYGYT
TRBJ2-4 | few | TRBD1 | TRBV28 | ASLQGALDIQY
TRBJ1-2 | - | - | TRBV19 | ASSVYTRGNYGYT
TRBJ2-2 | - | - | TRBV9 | ASSVVTELTGELF
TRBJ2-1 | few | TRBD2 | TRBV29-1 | SVLVSGREGEQF
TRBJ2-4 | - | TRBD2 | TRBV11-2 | ASNLRTSGSRNIQY
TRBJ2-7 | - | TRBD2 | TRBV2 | ASSELREPLSLY
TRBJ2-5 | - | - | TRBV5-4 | ASSSELTETQY